This section outlines one TCR beta chain sequence together with its context. Its cognate antigen is unknown. A read error is possible here, since a much larger clone lies one base away. This CDR3 has 12 amino acids. Trimming took off 5 bases at V and 13 bases at J, with 14 bases between the two ends. Germline V gene sequence: CDR1 SNHLY, CDR2 FYNNEI. This sample is drawn from a study of T cells in Graves' hyperthyroidism and ophthalmopathy. Amplification of TCR beta CDR3 regions was performed using RNA transcripts as template. The HTBI primer set drove a first-round RT-PCR of the TCR CDR3. TCRdb recomputed calls from the multiplex PCR reads with MiXCR, one row per CDR3 protein. The sample has 250,000 to 400,000 distinct CDR3 sequences, roughly an eighth seen once; the top ten hold roughly 35%. Whole-study findings and limits: Most thyroid clonotypes with frequency above 0.001 were detected in blood.

The source material was blood. This clonotype was sampled from a woman between 35 and 50 years old with Graves' ophthalmopathy. The chain uses TRBV2 and TRBJ1-4; TRBD1 is a possible D gene (6 bases). This CDR3 reads CASSYRVGRLFF. The CDR3, as DNA: TGTGCCAGCAGTTACAGGGTCGGAAGACTGTTTTTT.